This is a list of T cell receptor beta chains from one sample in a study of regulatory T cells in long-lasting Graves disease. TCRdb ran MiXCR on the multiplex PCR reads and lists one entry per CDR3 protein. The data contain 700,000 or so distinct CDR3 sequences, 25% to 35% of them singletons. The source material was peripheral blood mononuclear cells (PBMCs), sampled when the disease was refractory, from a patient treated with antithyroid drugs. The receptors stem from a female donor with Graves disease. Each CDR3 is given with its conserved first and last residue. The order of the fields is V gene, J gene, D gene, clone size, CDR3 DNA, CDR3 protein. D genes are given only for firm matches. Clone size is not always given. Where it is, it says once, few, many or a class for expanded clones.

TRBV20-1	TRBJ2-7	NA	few	TGCAGTGCTAGAGATAATCCTAGTGGCGAGCAGTACTTC	CSARDNPSGEQYF
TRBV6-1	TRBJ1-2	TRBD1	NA	TGTGCCATCCAGGGGGTATGTCTCTATGGCTACACCTTC	CAIQGVCLYGYTF
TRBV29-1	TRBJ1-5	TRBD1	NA	TGCAGCGTTGGGACAGGGGATTATCAGCCCCAGCATTTT	CSVGTGDYQPQHF
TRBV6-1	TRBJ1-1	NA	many	TGTGCCAGCAGAATAAGCAGGGGCTCGAACACTGAAGCTTTCTTT	CASRISRGSNTEAFF
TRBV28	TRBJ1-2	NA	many	TGTGCCAGCAGTACGCCGGGGAGGGGCGGGAATGGCTACACCTTC	CASSTPGRGGNGYTF
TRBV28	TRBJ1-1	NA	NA	TGTGCCAGCAGTTTCCCCCCCTCCGGCGCTGAAGCTTTCTTT	CASSFPPSGAEAFF
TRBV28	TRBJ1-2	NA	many	TGTGCCAGCAGTTCCCCCCGGGCGGGGAGCGGCTACACCTTC	CASSSPRAGSGYTF
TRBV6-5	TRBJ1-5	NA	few	TGTGCCAGCAGTTACGACAGCAGTAGCTCCCAGCATTTT	CASSYDSSSSQHF
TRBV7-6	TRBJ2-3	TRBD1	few	TGTGCCAGCAGCTTCGGGACAGGGGTGACAGATACGCAGTATTTT	CASSFGTGVTDTQYF
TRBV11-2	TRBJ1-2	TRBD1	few	TGTGCCAGCAGTCATGACAGGGTGTATCTCTATGGCTACACCTTC	CASSHDRVYLYGYTF
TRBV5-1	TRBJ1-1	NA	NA	TGCGCCAGCAGCTTGGCAACAGGAAGGAGCACTGAAGCTTTCTTT	CASSLATGRSTEAFF
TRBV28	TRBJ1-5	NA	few	TGTGCCAGCAGTTTAGCGGGGGGCGGGCTTTCCGGAGATCAGCCCCAGCATTTT	CASSLAGGGLSGDQPQHF
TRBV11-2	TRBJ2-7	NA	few	TGTGCCAGCAGCCACAGGAGCTCCTACGGGCAGTACTTC	CASSHRSSYGQYF
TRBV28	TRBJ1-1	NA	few	TGTGCCAGCAATGAACAGGGCATGCACCCAGAAGCTTTCTTT	CASNEQGMHPEAFF
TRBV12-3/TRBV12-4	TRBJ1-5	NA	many	TGTGCCAGCAGTTTAGCTACAGGGTGGGGTCAGCCCCAGCATTTT	CASSLATGWGQPQHF
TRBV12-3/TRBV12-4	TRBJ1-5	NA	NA	TGTGCCAGCAGTCCGGTGGGAGGGAAGGGTCAGCCCCAGCATTTT	CASSPVGGKGQPQHF
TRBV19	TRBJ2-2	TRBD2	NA	TGTGCCAGTAGCACTAGCGGAGGGACGAACACCGGGGAGCTGTTTTTT	CASSTSGGTNTGELFF
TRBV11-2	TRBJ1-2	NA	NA	TGTGCCAGCAGCTTAGATTCGAGACACGGGGCAGGTGGCTACACCTTC	CASSLDSRHGAGGYTF
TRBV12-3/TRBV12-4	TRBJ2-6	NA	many	TGTGCCAGTTTGGGAGACGGGCTACCAAGCTCTGGGGCCAACGTCCTGACTTTC	CASLGDGLPSSGANVLTF
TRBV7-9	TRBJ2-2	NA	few	TGTGCCAGCAGCCCGAGTCAGGACACCGGGGAGCTGTTTTTT	CASSPSQDTGELFF
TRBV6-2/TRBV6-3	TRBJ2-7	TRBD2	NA	TGTGCCAGCAGTGAAGTGGGAGGGGACGCCTACGGGCAGTACTTC	CASSEVGGDAYGQYF
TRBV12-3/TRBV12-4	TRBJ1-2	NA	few	TGTGCCAGCAGTTTATCCGCTTTGGGGGCGCCTTTATATGGCTACACCTTC	CASSLSALGAPLYGYTF
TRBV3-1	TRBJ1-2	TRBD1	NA	TGTGCCAGCAGCCAAGGACCAGGGGGATCTGGCTACACCTTC	CASSQGPGGSGYTF
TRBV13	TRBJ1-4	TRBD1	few	TGTGCCAGCAGCGCCGGGACAGGGGGCGATGAAAAACTGTTTTTT	CASSAGTGGDEKLFF
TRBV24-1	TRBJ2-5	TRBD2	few	TGTGCCACCAGTGATTATCGAACTAGCGGGAGAGAGACCCAGTACTTC	CATSDYRTSGRETQYF
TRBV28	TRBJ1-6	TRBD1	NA	TGTGCCAGCAGATCAGGGGGAGGATCACCCCTCCACTTT	CASRSGGGSPLHF
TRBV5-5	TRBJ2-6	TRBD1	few	TGTGCCAGCAGCTTGGATACTCCAGGGGGCTTAGGTGGGGCCAACGTCCTGACTTTC	CASSLDTPGGLGGANVLTF
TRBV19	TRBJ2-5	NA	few	TGTGCCAGTAGTGAGCCCCCAGAGACCCAGTACTTC	CASSEPPETQYF
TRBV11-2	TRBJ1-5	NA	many	TGTGCCAGCAGCTTCGGGGTGGGCAATCAGCCCCAGCATTTT	CASSFGVGNQPQHF
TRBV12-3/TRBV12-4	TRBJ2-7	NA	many	TGTGCCAGCAGCAGCCGACAGAACTACGAGCAGTACTTC	CASSSRQNYEQYF
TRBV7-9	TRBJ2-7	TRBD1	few	TGTGCCAGCAGCTCACCCGGGACAGGGGGTGGCGAGCAGTACTTC	CASSSPGTGGGEQYF
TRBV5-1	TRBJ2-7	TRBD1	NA	TGCGCCAGCAGCTTGGGACAGGGTTATCACGAGCAGTACTTC	CASSLGQGYHEQYF
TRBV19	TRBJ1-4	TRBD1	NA	TGTGCCAGTAAGACCAGGGGGCGGGTTGAAAAACTGTTTTTT	CASKTRGRVEKLFF
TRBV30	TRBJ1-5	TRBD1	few	TGTGCCTGGGGACAGGGGGAAAATCAGCCCCAGCATTTT	CAWGQGENQPQHF
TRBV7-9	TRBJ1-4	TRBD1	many	TGTGCCAGCAGGAAGACAGGGGAAGCCATGGAAAAACTGTTTTTT	CASRKTGEAMEKLFF
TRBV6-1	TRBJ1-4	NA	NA	TGTGCCAGCAGGACGGGGGGGACCCCAACTAATGAAAAACTGTTTTTT	CASRTGGTPTNEKLFF
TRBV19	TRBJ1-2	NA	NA	TGTGCCAGCGGTGTGGGGCTTCGCGACTATGGCTACACCTTC	CASGVGLRDYGYTF
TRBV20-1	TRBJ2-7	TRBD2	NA	TGCAGTGCTAGGTCGCGGGAGTTCTCCTACGAGCGGTACTTC	CSARSREFSYERYF
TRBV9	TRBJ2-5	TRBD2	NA	TGTGCCAGCAGCGTAAAACTAGCGGGAGGCAGAGAGACCCAGTACTTC	CASSVKLAGGRETQYF
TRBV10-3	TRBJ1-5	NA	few	TGTGCCATCAGTGAAGGTACCGGTAATCAGCTCCAGCATTTT	CAISEGTGNQLQHF
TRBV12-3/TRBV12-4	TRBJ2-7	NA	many	TGTGCCAGCAGTTTTGATTCGCAGTGGGACGAGCAGTACTTC	CASSFDSQWDEQYF
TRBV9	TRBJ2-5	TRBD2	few	TGTGCCAGCAGCGTAGGAGGATTGAGCGGGAGGGCCCTGGAGACCCAGTACTTC	CASSVGGLSGRALETQYF
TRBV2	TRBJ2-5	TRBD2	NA	TGTGCCAGCAGTGAAGGCTGGGGGAGCGGGAGGCCTCAAGAGACCCAGTACTTC	CASSEGWGSGRPQETQYF
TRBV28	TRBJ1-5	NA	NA	TGTGCCAGCAGCTTAGCTCCTACTTGGGGCGGCAGCAATCAGCCCCAGCATTTT	CASSLAPTWGGSNQPQHF
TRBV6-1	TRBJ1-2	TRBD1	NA	TGTGCCAGCAGCCCCCAGACAGGGTCGGGCGGCTACACCTTC	CASSPQTGSGGYTF
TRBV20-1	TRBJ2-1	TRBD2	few	TGCAGTGTGGGGGAGGGCTACAATGAGCAGTTCTTC	CSVGEGYNEQFF
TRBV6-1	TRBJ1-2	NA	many	TGTGCCAGCAGTGAGCAGGGCAGGCCCTATGGCTACACCTTC	CASSEQGRPYGYTF
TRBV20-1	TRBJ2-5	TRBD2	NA	TGCAGTGCTAGTACATGGGTAGCGGGAGGTTTGGAGACCCAGTACTTC	CSASTWVAGGLETQYF
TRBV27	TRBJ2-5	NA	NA	TGTGCCAGCAGTTTACTAGGCCACCAAGAGACCCAGTACTTC	CASSLLGHQETQYF
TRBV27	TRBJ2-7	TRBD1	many	TGTGCCAGCAGCTTATACAGGGGGTACGAGCAGTACTTC	CASSLYRGYEQYF
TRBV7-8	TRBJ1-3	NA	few	TGTGCCAGCAGCCCACAGCGAGCCTCTGGAAACACCATATATTTT	CASSPQRASGNTIYF
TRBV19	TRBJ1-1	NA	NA	TGTGCCAGTAGTATCGACGGTGGTGGGACTGAAGCTTTCTTT	CASSIDGGGTEAFF
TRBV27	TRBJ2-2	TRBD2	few	TGTGCCAGCAGTAGCGGGACTAGCGGGAGCGTGGACACCGGGGAGCTGTTTTTT	CASSSGTSGSVDTGELFF
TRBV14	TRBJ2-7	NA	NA	TGTGCCAGCAGCCAAGCTCCCCTCGGGGGAGGAGAGCAGTACTTC	CASSQAPLGGGEQYF